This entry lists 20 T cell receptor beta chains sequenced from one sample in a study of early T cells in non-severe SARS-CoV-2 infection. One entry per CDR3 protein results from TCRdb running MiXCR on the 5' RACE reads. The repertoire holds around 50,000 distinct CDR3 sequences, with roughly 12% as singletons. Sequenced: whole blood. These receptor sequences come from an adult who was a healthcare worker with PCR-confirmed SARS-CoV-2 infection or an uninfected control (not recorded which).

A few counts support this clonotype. This CDR3 reads CASSLSPSNQPQHF. CDR3 DNA sequence: TGTGCCAGCAGTTTATCCCCGAGCAATCAGCCCCAGCATTTT. This chain links TRBV12-3 or TRBV12-4 with TRBJ1-5; D not certain. The V end was cut by 2 bases, the J end by 1 base, with 6 bases between. CDR3 length: 14 residues.

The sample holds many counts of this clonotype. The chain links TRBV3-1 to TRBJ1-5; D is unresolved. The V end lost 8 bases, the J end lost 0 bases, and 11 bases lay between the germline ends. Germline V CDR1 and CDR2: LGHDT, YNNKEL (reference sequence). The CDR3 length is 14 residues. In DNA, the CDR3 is TGTGCCAGCGGGTTGGGGTTTAGCAATCAGCCCCAGCATTTT. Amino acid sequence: CASGLGFSNQPQHF. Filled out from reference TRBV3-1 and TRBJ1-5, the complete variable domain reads DTAVSQTPKYLVTQMGNDKSIKCEQNLGHDTMYWYKQDSKKFLKIMFSYNNKELIINETVPNRFSPKSPDKAHLNLHINSLELGDSAVYFCASGLGFSNQPQHFGDGTRLSIL.

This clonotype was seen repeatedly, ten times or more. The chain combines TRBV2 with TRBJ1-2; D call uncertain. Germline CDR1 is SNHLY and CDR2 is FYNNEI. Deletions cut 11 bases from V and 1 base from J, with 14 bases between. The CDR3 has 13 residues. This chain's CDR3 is CAAQSTDNYGYTF. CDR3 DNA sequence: TGTGCCGCGCAGTCTACAGATAACTATGGCTACACCTTC.

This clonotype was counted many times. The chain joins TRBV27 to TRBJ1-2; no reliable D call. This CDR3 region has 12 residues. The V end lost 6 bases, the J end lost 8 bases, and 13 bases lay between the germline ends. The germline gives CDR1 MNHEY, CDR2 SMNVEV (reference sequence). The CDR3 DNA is TGTGCCAGCAGGACCCTAAAGGGAGGCTACACCTTC. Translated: CASRTLKGGYTF.

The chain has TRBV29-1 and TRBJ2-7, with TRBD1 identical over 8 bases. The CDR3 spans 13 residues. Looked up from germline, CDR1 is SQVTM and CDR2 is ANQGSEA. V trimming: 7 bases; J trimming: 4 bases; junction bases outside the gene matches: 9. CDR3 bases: TGCAGCGCCCTGCTGACAGGGGATTACGAGCAGTACTTC. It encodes CSALLTGDYEQYF.

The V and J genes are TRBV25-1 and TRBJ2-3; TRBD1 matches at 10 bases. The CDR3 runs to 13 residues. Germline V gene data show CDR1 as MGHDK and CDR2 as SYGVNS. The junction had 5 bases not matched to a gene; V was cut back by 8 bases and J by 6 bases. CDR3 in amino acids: CASGRQGADTQYF. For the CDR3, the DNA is TGTGCCAGCGGACGACAGGGGGCGGATACGCAGTATTTT.

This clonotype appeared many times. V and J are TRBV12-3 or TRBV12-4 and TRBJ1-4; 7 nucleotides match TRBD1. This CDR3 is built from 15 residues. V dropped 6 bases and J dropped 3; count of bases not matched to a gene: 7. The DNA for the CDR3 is TGTGCCAGCAGCCCAGGGGGTCGCCCTAATGAAAAACTGTTTTTT. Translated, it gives CASSPGGRPNEKLFF.

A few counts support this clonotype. The DNA of the CDR3 is TGTGCCAGCAGCTTAGAGGGACCGGCATCTAGCACAGATACGCAGTATTTT. Its translation: CASSLEGPASSTDTQYF. The J gene is TRBJ2-3, the V gene TRBV11-2; D possibly matches TRBD1 or TRBD2 (5 bases each). V lost 0 bases and J lost 0, with 13 bases in between. The germline CDR1 and CDR2 sequences are SGHAT and FQNNGV. This CDR3 comprises 17 residues.

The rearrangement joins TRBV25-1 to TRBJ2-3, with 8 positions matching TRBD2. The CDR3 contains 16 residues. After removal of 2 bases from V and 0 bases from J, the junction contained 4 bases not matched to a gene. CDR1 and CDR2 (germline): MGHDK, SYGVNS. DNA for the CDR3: TGTGCCAGCAGTGAAACTAGCGGCACTAGCACAGATACGCAGTATTTT. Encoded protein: CASSETSGTSTDTQYF.

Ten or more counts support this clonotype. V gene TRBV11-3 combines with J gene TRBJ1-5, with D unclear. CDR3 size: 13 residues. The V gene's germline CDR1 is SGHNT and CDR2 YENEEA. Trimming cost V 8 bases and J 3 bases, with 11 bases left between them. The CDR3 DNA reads TGTGCCAGCGGTCGTGGGGTCAATCAGCCCCAGCATTTT. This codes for CASGRGVNQPQHF.

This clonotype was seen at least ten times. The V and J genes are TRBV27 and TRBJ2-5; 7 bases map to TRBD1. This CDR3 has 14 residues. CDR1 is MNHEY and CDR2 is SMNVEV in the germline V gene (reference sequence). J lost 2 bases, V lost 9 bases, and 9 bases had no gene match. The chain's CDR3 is CASGPGQIQETQYF. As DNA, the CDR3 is TGTGCCAGTGGCCCGGGACAGATTCAAGAGACCCAGTACTTC.

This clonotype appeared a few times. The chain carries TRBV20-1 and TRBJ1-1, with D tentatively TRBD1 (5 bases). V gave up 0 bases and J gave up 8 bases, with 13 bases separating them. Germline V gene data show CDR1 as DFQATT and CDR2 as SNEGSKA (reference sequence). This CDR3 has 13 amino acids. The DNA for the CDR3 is TGCAGTGCTAGAGATAGATGGGGCCGCGAAGCTTTCTTT. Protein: CSARDRWGREAFF.

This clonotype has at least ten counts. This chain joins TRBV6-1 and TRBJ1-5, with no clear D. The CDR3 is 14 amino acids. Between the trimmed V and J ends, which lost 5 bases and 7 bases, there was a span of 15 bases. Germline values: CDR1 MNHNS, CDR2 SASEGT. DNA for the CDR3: TGTGCCAGCAGTCCACGAGAGTTCGAACAGCCCCAGCATTTT. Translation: CASSPREFEQPQHF.

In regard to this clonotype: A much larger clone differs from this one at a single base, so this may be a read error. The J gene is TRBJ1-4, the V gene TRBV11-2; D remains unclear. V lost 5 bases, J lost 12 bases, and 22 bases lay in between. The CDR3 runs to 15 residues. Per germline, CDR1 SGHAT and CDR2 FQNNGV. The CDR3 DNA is TGTGCCAGCAGCCATGGCGGCAGCGCTAACGGAGAACTGTTTTTT. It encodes CASSHGGSANGELFF.

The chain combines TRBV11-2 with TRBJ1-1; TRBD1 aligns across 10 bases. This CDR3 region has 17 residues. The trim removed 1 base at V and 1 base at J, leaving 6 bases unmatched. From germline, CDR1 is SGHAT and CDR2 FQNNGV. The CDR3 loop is CASSLGGTGVWNTEAFF. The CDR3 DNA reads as TGTGCCAGCAGCTTAGGAGGGACAGGGGTTTGGAACACTGAAGCTTTCTTT.

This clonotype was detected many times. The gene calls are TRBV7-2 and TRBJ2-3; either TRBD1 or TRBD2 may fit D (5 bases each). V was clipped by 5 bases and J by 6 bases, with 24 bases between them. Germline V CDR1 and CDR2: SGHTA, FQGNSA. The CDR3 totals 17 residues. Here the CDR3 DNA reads TGTGCCAGCAGCCGCGGCCCCTCTGCTGGGTGGGGGGATACGCAGTATTTT. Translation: CASSRGPSAGWGDTQYF. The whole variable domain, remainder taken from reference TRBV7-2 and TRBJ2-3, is GAGVSQSPSNKVTEKGKDVELRCDPISGHTALYWYRQSLGQGLEFLIYFQGNSAPDKSGLPSDRFSAERTGGSVSTLTIQRTQQEDSAVYLCASSRGPSAGWGDTQYFGPGTRLTVL.

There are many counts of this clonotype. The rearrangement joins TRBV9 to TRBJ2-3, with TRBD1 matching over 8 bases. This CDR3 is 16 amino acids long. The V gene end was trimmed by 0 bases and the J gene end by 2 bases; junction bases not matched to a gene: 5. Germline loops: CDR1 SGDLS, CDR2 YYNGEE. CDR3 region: CASSVDPGGLTDTQYF. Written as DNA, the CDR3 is TGTGCCAGCAGCGTAGATCCAGGGGGCCTCACAGATACGCAGTATTTT. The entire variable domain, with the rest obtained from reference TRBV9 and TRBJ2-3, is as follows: DSGVTQTPKHLITATGQRVTLRCSPRSGDLSVYWYQQSLDQGLQFLIQYYNGEERAKGNILERFSAQQFPDLHSELNLSSLELGDSALYFCASSVDPGGLTDTQYFGPGTRLTVL.

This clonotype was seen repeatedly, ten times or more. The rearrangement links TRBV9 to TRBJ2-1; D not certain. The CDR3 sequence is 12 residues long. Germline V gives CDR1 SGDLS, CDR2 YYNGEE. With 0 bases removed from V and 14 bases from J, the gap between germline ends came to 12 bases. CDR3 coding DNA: TGTGCCAGCAGCGTAGAAGGTGGTTGGAAGTTCTTC. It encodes CASSVEGGWKFF.

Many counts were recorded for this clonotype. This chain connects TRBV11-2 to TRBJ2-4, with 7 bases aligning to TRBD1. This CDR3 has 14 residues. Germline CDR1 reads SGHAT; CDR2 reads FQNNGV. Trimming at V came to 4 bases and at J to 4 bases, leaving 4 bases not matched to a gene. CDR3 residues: CASSSGTVKNIQYF. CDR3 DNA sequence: TGTGCCAGCAGCTCTGGGACAGTGAAAAACATTCAGTACTTC.

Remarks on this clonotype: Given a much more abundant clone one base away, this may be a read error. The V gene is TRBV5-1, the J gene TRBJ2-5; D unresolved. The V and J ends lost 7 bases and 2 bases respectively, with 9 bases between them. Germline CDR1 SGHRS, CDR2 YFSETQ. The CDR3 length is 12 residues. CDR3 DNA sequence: TGCGCCAGCGGCGTCACACAAGAGACCCAGTACTTC. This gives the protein CASGVTQETQYF.